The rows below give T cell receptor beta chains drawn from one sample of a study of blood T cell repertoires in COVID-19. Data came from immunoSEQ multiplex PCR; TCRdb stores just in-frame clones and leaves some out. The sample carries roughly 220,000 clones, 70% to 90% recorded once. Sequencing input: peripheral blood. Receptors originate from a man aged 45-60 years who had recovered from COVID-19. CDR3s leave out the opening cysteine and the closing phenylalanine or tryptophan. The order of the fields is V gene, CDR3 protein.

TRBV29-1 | SVVGLGIYTEAF
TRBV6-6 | ASSPKGLAVNEQF
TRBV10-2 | ASNRGSGLDEQF
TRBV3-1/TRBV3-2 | ASSQGLAGGVDTQY
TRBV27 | ASSLLFSYNSPLH
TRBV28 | ASSAPGTVPLPLH
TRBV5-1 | ASRLGDTRNSPLH
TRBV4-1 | ASSLKSLVLAGGDYNEQF
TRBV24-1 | ATSDSTGSTQPQH
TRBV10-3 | ATLSGSGGETQY
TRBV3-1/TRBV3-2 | ASSQVAWGGNEQY
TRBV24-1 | ATSDPRHDPSGNTIY
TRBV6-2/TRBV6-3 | ASSYPGQKSTDTQY
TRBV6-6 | ASSLRQGEGSNQPQH
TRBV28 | ASSSSGSYNSPLH
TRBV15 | ATSLERSWNEQF
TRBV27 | ASSLDSGRGRGWSYEQY
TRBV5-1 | ASSLVTSGSDEQY
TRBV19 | ASSIGGAVVTEAF
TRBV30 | AWSGGRYSGNTIY
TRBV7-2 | ASRPGQIIATNEKLF
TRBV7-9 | ASSLRGQGVPQETQY
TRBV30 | AWSYPGLAGGPREQF
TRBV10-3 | ATRGLINQPQH
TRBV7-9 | ASSFGASSYEQY
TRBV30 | AWSMGDRIDTEAF
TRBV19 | ASSMTSGPGYEQY
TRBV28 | ASSYQQGTGDTQY
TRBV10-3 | AISSRGGNTEAF
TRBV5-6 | ASSFRGGQNIQY
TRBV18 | ASSTGEGGRNQPQH
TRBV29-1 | SATGAAPYEQY
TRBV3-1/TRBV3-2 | ASSRPLGRESEKLF
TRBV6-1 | ASSEVRGSTDTQY
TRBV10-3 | ATGSLTDTQY
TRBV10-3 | AIGGTDSNQPQH
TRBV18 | ASSPTPSYEQY
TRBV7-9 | ASSLGGGQREKLF
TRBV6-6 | ATSYAEAHIQY
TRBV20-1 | SVLASEKLF
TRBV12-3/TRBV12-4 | ASSRQLNSPLH
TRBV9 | ASSVGDRSEQY
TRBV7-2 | ASSFSGRPSGANVLT
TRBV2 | ASSETGAGAGPFGQY
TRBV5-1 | ASSFVGGTYNEQF
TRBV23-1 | ASSHGTAWGDTGELF
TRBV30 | AWRRSQGSYEQY
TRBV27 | ASSPRTLRADTQY
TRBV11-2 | ASSSGITQY
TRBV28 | ASRRTGPYEQY
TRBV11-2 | ASSSYGQGRTDTQY
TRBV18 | ASSPRDAQGTDTQY
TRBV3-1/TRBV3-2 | ASSQRQGAF
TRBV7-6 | ASSRSAQGASTYNSPLH
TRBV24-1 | ATSDGTSGDYEQY
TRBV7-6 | ASRDSLGPQH
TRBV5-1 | ASSFNRDQETQY
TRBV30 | AWRSGAQYNEQF
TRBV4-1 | ASSQDRAGGAFEKLF
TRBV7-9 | ASSLDSLAGEQF